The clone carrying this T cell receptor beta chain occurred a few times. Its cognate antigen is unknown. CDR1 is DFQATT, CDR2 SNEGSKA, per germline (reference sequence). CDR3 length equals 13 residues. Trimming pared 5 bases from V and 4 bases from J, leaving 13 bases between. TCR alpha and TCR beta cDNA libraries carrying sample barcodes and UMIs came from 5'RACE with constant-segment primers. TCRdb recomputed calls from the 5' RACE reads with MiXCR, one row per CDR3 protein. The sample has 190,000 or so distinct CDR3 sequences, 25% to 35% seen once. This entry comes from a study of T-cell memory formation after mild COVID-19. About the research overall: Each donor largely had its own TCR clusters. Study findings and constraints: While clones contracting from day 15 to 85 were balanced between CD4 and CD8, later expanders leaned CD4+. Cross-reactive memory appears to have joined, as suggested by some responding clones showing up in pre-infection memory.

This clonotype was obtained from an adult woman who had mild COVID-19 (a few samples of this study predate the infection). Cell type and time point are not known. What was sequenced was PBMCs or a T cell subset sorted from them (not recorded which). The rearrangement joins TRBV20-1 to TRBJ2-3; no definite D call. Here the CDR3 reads CSAGQLGPDTQYF. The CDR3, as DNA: TGCAGTGCTGGCCAGCTAGGTCCAGATACGCAGTATTTT.